Presented here are 20 T cell receptor beta chains from one specimen sequenced in a study of OX40 agonist ivuxolimab in advanced cancers. TCRdb's table, derived via immunoSEQ multiplex PCR, lists solely in-frame clones and lacks some. Counted here are tens of thousands of clones, around 89% occurring once; the ten biggest clones make up less than 7.5%. The sequencing here drew on CD4+ or CD8+ T cells sorted from blood, taken in a trial of the OX40 agonist ivuxolimab. The origin of the receptors is an adult with an advanced solid tumor such as melanoma, head and neck, liver or kidney cancer.

This clone was found once. This rearrangement joins TRBV19 to TRBJ1-1; D ambiguous. The V and J ends lost 6 bases and 3 bases respectively, with 8 bases between them. This CDR3 has 12 amino acids. Germline assignment: CDR1 LNHDA and CDR2 SQIVND (reference sequence). CDR3 DNA sequence: TGTGCCAGTAGGGCCGGTTACACTGAAGCTTTCTTT. Protein sequence: CASRAGYTEAFF. Variable domain in full (rest from reference TRBV19 and TRBJ1-1): DGGITQSPKYLFRKEGQNVTLSCEQNLNHDAMYWYRQDPGQGLRLIYYSQIVNDFQKGDIAEGYSVSREKKESFPLTVTSAQKNPTAFYLCASRAGYTEAFFGQGTRLTVV.

The chain employs TRBV11-1 and TRBJ2-7; D uncertain. The CDR3 runs 16 residues. Between the trimmed V and J ends, which lost 1 base and 6 bases, there was a span of 19 bases. Germline-derived CDR1 and CDR2 are SGHAT and FQDESV (reference sequence). CDR3 in DNA: TGTGCCAGCAGCTTAGTTACGGGTACCAAGGGTTCCGAGCAGTACTTC. It encodes CASSLVTGTKGSEQYF.

This rearrangement joins TRBV6-1 to TRBJ1-4; D gene unclear. Germline CDR1 and CDR2: MNHNS and SASEGT. Deletions cut 1 base from V and 0 bases from J, with 6 bases between. The CDR3 is made up of 15 amino acids. The CDR3 loop is CASSEVLSTNEKLFF. DNA for the CDR3: TGTGCCAGCAGTGAAGTGCTGTCAACTAATGAAAAACTGTTTTTT.

J is TRBJ2-1 and V is TRBV11-2; D unresolved. This CDR3 region has 12 residues. Germline values: CDR1 SGHAT, CDR2 FQNNGV. V gave up 3 bases and J gave up 6 bases, with 6 bases separating them. CDR3 region: CASSFGSNEQFF. The CDR3 DNA reads TGTGCCAGCAGCTTCGGAAGCAATGAGCAGTTCTTC.

The chain uses TRBV9 and TRBJ1-1; 7 bases line up with TRBD1. From germline, CDR1 is SGDLS and CDR2 YYNGEE. CDR3 length equals 16 residues. V lost 3 bases, J lost 1 base, and 9 bases stayed unmatched. CDR3 residues: CASSESRDRPNTEAFF. CDR3 nucleotide sequence: TGTGCCAGCAGCGAGTCCCGGGACAGACCGAACACTGAAGCTTTCTTT.

This clone appeared once. The genes are TRBV6-5 and TRBJ1-5, with 9 positions matching TRBD1. The CDR3 covers 15 residues. Germline lookup yields CDR1 MNHEY and CDR2 SVGAGI. After removal of 5 bases from V and 1 base from J, the junction contained 3 bases not matched to a gene. The CDR3 protein is CASSQDRGSNQPQHF. CDR3 DNA sequence: TGTGCCAGCAGTCAGGACAGGGGAAGCAATCAGCCCCAGCATTTT.

This chain joins TRBV10-3 and TRBJ1-5; maybe TRBD1 (6 bases). Trimming pared 3 bases from V and 1 base from J, leaving 10 bases between. The germline CDR1 and CDR2 sequences are ENHRY and SYGVKD. The CDR3 is 15 residues long. CDR3 nucleotides: TGTGCCATCAGTGATACAGGGATCAGCAATCAGCCCCAGCATTTT. It codes for CAISDTGISNQPQHF.

V is TRBV13 and J is TRBJ1-2; no clear D. The CDR3 is made up of 13 amino acids. Germline loops: CDR1 PRHDT, CDR2 FYEKMQ (reference sequence). The ends were cut back, 5 bases at V and 4 bases at J, with 11 bases in the middle. The CDR3 region is CASSIQGPYGYTF. In DNA form, the CDR3 reads TGTGCCAGCAGCATCCAAGGACCCTATGGCTACACCTTC.

The V call is TRBV4-1, the J call TRBJ2-7; TRBD2 matches at 11 bases. In germline, CDR1 is MGHRA, CDR2 YSYEKL. CDR3 length: 16 amino acids. V lost 8 bases to trimming and J lost 6 bases; unmatched junction nucleotides: 15. CDR3 in DNA: TGCGCCAGCGGGCCGGCCGCGGTAGCGGGAGGGTTCGAGCAGTACTTC. It yields the protein CASGPAAVAGGFEQYF.

The chain carries TRBV18 and TRBJ2-1; D is ambiguous. The CDR3 covers 16 residues. CDR1 is KGHSH, CDR2 LQKENI, per germline. Trimming shortened V by 5 bases and J by 4 bases, and 18 bases separated the two germline ends. The CDR3: CASSEAIYEIYNEQFF. In DNA form, the CDR3 reads TGTGCCAGCTCAGAGGCAATCTACGAAATTTACAATGAGCAGTTCTTC.

This chain connects TRBV7-6 to TRBJ2-2; D might be TRBD2 (5 bases). CDR1 and CDR2 from the germline V gene are SGHVS and FNYEAQ. Deletions cut 3 bases from V and 5 bases from J, with 7 bases between. The length of the CDR3 is 13 residues. CDR3 nucleotide sequence: TGTGCCAGCAGCTTCTCGGGGACCGGGGAGCTGTTTTTT. Its translation: CASSFSGTGELFF.

The chain joins TRBV27 to TRBJ2-5, with 8 nucleotides matching TRBD1. This CDR3 spans 15 amino acids. The trim removed 0 bases at V and 4 bases at J, leaving 4 bases unmatched. In germline, CDR1 is MNHEY, CDR2 SMNVEV (reference sequence). In DNA, the CDR3 is TGTGCCAGCAGTTTATCCGGGACAGGTTTAGAGACCCAGTACTTC. Amino acids: CASSLSGTGLETQYF.

The gene calls are TRBV9 and TRBJ1-2, with a possible D match to TRBD1 (5 bases). CDR1 is SGDLS, CDR2 YYNGEE, per germline. Trimming pared 3 bases from V and 4 bases from J, leaving 10 bases between. The CDR3 is 13 residues long. The chain's CDR3 is CASSAGTSYGYTF. The CDR3 region has the DNA TGTGCCAGCAGCGCCGGGACCAGCTATGGCTACACCTTC.

This chain connects TRBV9 to TRBJ1-1, with TRBD1 as a possible D gene (5 bases). CDR3 length: 15 amino acids. Germline CDR1 and CDR2: SGDLS and YYNGEE. V was cut by 4 bases and J by 0 bases, with 13 bases left in between. CDR3 residues: CASSPAVRVNTEAFF. CDR3 coding DNA: TGTGCCAGCAGCCCGGCGGTCAGGGTGAACACTGAAGCTTTCTTT.

The count of this clone is one. This chain links TRBV4-3 with TRBJ2-7, with D maybe TRBD1 (6 bases). Deletions cut 2 bases from V and 3 bases from J, with 14 bases between. Germline lookup yields CDR1 LGHNA and CDR2 YSLEER. This CDR3 comprises 15 residues. CDR3 amino acids: CASSQSRDTFYEQYF. The CDR3 nucleotides read TGCGCCAGCAGCCAAAGCCGGGACACGTTCTACGAGCAGTACTTC.

The chain is built from TRBV19 and TRBJ2-7; D remains ambiguous. This CDR3 region has 12 residues. Germline V lookup: CDR1 LNHDA, CDR2 SQIVND (reference sequence). The V end lost 5 bases, the J end lost 3 bases, and 8 bases lay between the germline ends. CDR3 region: CASSPGNYEQYF. For the CDR3, the DNA is TGTGCCAGTAGTCCAGGCAACTACGAGCAGTACTTC.

The chain recombines TRBV19 with TRBJ1-5, with no clear D. The CDR3 runs to 15 residues. In germline, CDR1 is LNHDA, CDR2 SQIVND (reference sequence). V lost 1 base and J 2 bases, leaving 9 bases between the germline ends. CDR3 sequence reads: CASSIGQLGNQPQHF. As DNA, the CDR3 is TGTGCCAGTAGTATAGGGCAGCTGGGCAATCAGCCCCAGCATTTT.

CDR3 DNA: TGTGCCAGCAGTGAATATGGGACAGACGATGGGGAAAATGAGCAGTTCTTC. Translation gives CASSEYGTDDGENEQFF. The chain links TRBV25-1 to TRBJ2-1; 7 bases match TRBD1. CDR1 is MGHDK and CDR2 is SYGVNS in the germline V gene. Losses at the gene ends were 0 bases for V and 7 bases for J; bases not matched to a gene: 12. This CDR3 has 17 residues.

This clone has a single count. The chain is built from TRBV15 and TRBJ2-7; D perhaps matches TRBD1 (6 bases). Germline CDR1 is LNHNV and CDR2 is YYDKDF (reference sequence). V lost 5 bases, J lost 2 bases, and 13 bases lay in between. The CDR3 length is 14 residues. CDR3 in amino acids: CATSGGDIPYEQYF. In DNA, the CDR3 is TGTGCCACCAGCGGTGGGGACATTCCCTACGAGCAGTACTTC.

The chain employs TRBV6-6 and TRBJ2-1; D possibly corresponds to TRBD2 (6 bases). The CDR3 loop spans 13 amino acids. Deletions cut 6 bases from V and 3 bases from J, with 9 bases between. Germline lookup yields CDR1 MNHNY and CDR2 SVGAGI (reference sequence). The CDR3 DNA reads TGTGCCAGCAGCACGACTAGCTACAATGAGCAGTTCTTC. It codes for CASSTTSYNEQFF.